The next 24 T cell receptor beta chains were all read from a single sample in a study of blood T cells in healthy people across ages. Combining a sample-barcoded 5' primer with a J-beta primer mix, a second PCR ran for roughly 6 to 12 cycles. TCRdb reprocessed the 5' RACE reads via MiXCR and lists one record per CDR3 protein. Of just over 1 million distinct CDR3 sequences detected, 45% appear once; the ten largest clones hold 15% to 20%. The sequencing input was blood. The receptors originated from a woman aged 55-70 years in good health.

This clonotype was detected ten times or more. The V call is TRBV6-5, the J call TRBJ2-1, with D possibly being TRBD1 (5 bases). The CDR3 sequence is 15 residues long. V lost 0 bases, J lost 4 bases, and 10 bases lay in between. Germline loops: CDR1 MNHEY, CDR2 SVGAGI. CDR3 region: CASSYSRVGYNEQFF. CDR3 coding DNA: TGTGCCAGCAGTTACTCCAGGGTCGGTTACAATGAGCAGTTCTTC.

Only a few counts were recorded for this clonotype. The rearrangement uses TRBV12-3 or TRBV12-4 and TRBJ2-1; D is unresolved. V was trimmed by 2 bases and J by 3 bases, leaving 8 bases between them. The CDR3 totals 14 residues. The CDR3: CASSLTNSYNEQFF. DNA for the CDR3: TGTGCCAGCAGTTTAACTAACAGCTACAATGAGCAGTTCTTC.

The table lists this clonotype with a few counts. J is TRBJ2-1 and V is TRBV5-1, with D possibly TRBD1 on 6 matching bases. The V gene lost 4 bases and the J gene lost 12 bases, with 17 bases spanning the gap. The CDR3 is 13 amino acids. From germline, CDR1 is SGHRS and CDR2 YFSETQ. CDR3 sequence: CASSTGTSLAQFF. Written as DNA, the CDR3 is TGCGCCAGCAGCACCGGGACAAGCTTGGCGCAGTTCTTC.

About this clonotype: Being one base from a much bigger clone, this may be a read error. This chain connects TRBV12-3 or TRBV12-4 to TRBJ2-7; 8 bases line up with TRBD2. This CDR3 is 17 amino acids long. V was pared by 2 bases and J by 4 bases, with 13 bases of the junction left unmatched. CDR3: CASSLHQIGRAHYEQYF. In DNA, the CDR3 is TGTGCCAGCAGTTTACACCAGATCGGGAGGGCGCATTACGAGCAGTACTTC.

This clonotype was detected a few times. The gene calls are TRBV4-2 and TRBJ2-7; D remains unclear. Trimming stripped 1 base from V and 2 bases from J, with 9 bases between. Germline V CDR1 and CDR2: LGHNA, YNFKEQ. This CDR3 region has 14 residues. The CDR3: CASSQGAGAYEQYF. The CDR3 bases are TGTGCCAGCAGCCAAGGCGCAGGAGCCTACGAGCAGTACTTC.

This chain uses TRBV27 with TRBJ1-5; 11 bases match TRBD1. The V gene end was trimmed by 3 bases and the J gene end by 7 bases; junction bases not matched to a gene: 5. The length of the CDR3 is 15 residues. Germline assignment: CDR1 MNHEY and CDR2 SMNVEV (reference sequence). As DNA, the CDR3 is TGTGCCAGCAGTTTGACCGGGACAGGGGGGCAGCCCCAGCATTTT. It encodes CASSLTGTGGQPQHF.

The chain has TRBV27 and TRBJ1-1; unclear D gene. Germline values: CDR1 MNHEY, CDR2 SMNVEV (reference sequence). This CDR3 comprises 13 residues. Trimming cost V 3 bases and J 0 bases, with 5 bases left between them. CDR3 protein: CASSFWMNTEAFF. The CDR3 nucleotides read TGTGCCAGCAGTTTTTGGATGAACACTGAAGCTTTCTTT.

The rearrangement uses TRBV20-1 and TRBJ2-4; 7 nucleotides line up with TRBD2. Germline assignment: CDR1 DFQATT and CDR2 SNEGSKA (reference sequence). This CDR3 region has 13 residues. Unmatched junction bases numbered 10, after V lost 6 bases and J lost 8 bases. CDR3 DNA: TGCAGTGCCAGTGGGGGGACTAAGGACATTCAGTACTTC. This gives the protein CSASGGTKDIQYF.

The chain recombines TRBV29-1 with TRBJ2-4, with 8 bases aligning to TRBD2. CDR3 size: 15 residues. Germline trimming cut 7 bases from V and 6 bases from J; bases unmatched to any gene: 14. Per the germline V gene, CDR1 is SQVTM and CDR2 is ANQGSEA. In DNA form, the CDR3 reads TGCAGCGCCCTTGACGGACTAGCTTTGAGAAACATTCAGTACTTC. Translating gives CSALDGLALRNIQYF.

This rearrangement joins TRBV24-1 to TRBJ2-1; 8 bases match TRBD2. This CDR3 comprises 18 residues. Germline CDR1 reads KGHDR; CDR2 reads SFDVKD. With 1 base clipped from V and 7 bases from J, the junction kept 14 bases outside the gene matches. The CDR3 sequence: CATSDFKRGGLAGNEQFF. The CDR3 nucleotides read TGTGCCACCAGTGATTTCAAGAGAGGGGGGCTAGCGGGTAATGAGCAGTTCTTC.

The chain uses TRBV20-1 and TRBJ1-1, with D maybe TRBD1 (5 bases). This CDR3 is built from 15 residues. Germline V gives CDR1 DFQATT, CDR2 SNEGSKA (reference sequence). V lost 4 bases and J 3 bases, leaving 18 bases between the germline ends. The CDR3 DNA follows: TGCAGTGCTAACCCAGATCGAGGGACCTACACTGAAGCTTTCTTT. Translating it yields CSANPDRGTYTEAFF.

This clonotype has a count of ten or more. The V gene is TRBV27, the J gene TRBJ2-7; maybe TRBD2 (6 bases). Per germline, CDR1 MNHEY and CDR2 SMNVEV (reference sequence). The CDR3 has 14 amino acids. V lost 1 base, J lost 5 bases, and 12 bases lay in between. CDR3 in amino acids: CASSLFPGAHEQYF. Written as DNA, the CDR3 is TGTGCCAGCAGTTTATTCCCGGGAGCCCACGAGCAGTACTTC.

This clonotype appeared a few times. V and J are TRBV6-5 and TRBJ2-5; D remains ambiguous. Matching the DNA end better, TRBJ2-7 makes the J call doubtful. CDR1 is MNHEY and CDR2 is SVGAGI in the germline V gene. The CDR3 runs 13 residues. The CDR3 loop reads CASSYSPSGEQYF. CDR3 DNA: TGTGCCAGCAGTTACTCTCCGTCGGGCGAGCAGTACTTC.

The chain is built from TRBV14 and TRBJ2-2; D is uncertain. V was shortened by 0 bases and J by 4 bases, with 15 bases between the two germline ends. This CDR3 has 17 amino acids. Germline assignment: CDR1 SGHDN and CDR2 FVKESK. CDR3 sequence (DNA): TGTGCCAGCAGCCAAGAACTCGGCACTCCGCTCACCGGGGAGCTGTTTTTT. Amino acids: CASSQELGTPLTGELFF.

This clonotype appeared a few times. At one end, the junction sequence differs from germline, possibly due to a read error. The chain couples TRBV3-1 to TRBJ2-6; D remains unclear. CDR3 length: 15 residues. Germline CDR1 LGHDT, CDR2 YNNKEL (reference sequence). This chain's CDR3 is CTSSLGRVGANVLTF. CDR3 DNA: TGTACCAGCAGCCTGGGAAGAGTTGGGGCCAACGTCCTGACTTTC.

The chain has TRBV27 and TRBJ2-7, with 11 bases that match TRBD2. V gave up 4 bases and J gave up 5 bases; unmatched junction bases: 10. There are 16 residues in the CDR3. Germline lookup yields CDR1 MNHEY and CDR2 SMNVEV (reference sequence). The CDR3 nucleotides read TGTGCCAGCAGTTCGCTAGCGGGAGGAGGCGCCCACGAGCAGTACTTC. It translates to CASSSLAGGGAHEQYF.

This chain links TRBV2 with TRBJ2-5; tentatively, D is TRBD1 or TRBD2 (7 bases each). This CDR3 region has 15 residues. The germline gives CDR1 SNHLY, CDR2 FYNNEI. V was pared by 0 bases and J by 11 bases, with 19 bases between. DNA of the CDR3: TGTGCCAGCAGTGAAGCTAACGAGGGGGCGCGGGAGCAGTACTTC. Translating gives CASSEANEGAREQYF. The full variable domain, completed using reference TRBV2 and TRBJ2-5, is EPEVTQTPSHQVTQMGQEVILRCVPISNHLYFYWYRQILGQKVEFLVSFYNNEISEKSEIFDDQFSVERPDGSNFTLKIRSTKLEDSAMYFCASSEANEGAREQYFGPGTRLLVL.

This clonotype has just a few counts. The chain employs TRBV27 and TRBJ2-5; TRBD1 matches at 11 bases. The CDR3 is 18 residues long. Per germline, CDR1 MNHEY and CDR2 SMNVEV (reference sequence). With V trimmed by 6 bases and J by 3 bases, 15 bases remained unmatched. Here the CDR3 DNA reads TGTGCCAGCAGAAAAGTTACACCCAGGACAGGGGGCGAAGAGACCCAGTACTTC. It yields the protein CASRKVTPRTGGEETQYF.

The gene calls are TRBV6-1 and TRBJ2-7; TRBD2 aligns across 9 bases. CDR1 and CDR2 from the germline V gene are MNHNS and SASEGT. Trimming removed 1 base from V and 5 bases from J; junction bases left unmatched: 6. The CDR3 sequence is 15 residues long. DNA of the CDR3: TGTGCCAGCAGTGAAGGCCCTAGCGGGATTAACGAGCAGTACTTC. It specifies CASSEGPSGINEQYF.

The genes are TRBV7-9 and TRBJ2-7; 10 positions match TRBD2. Germline V gene sequence: CDR1 SEHNR, CDR2 FQNEAQ (reference sequence). The CDR3 extends over 19 amino acids. The junction had 17 bases not matched to a gene; V was cut back by 4 bases and J by 2 bases. DNA for the CDR3: TGTGCCAGCAGCTCAATCGCCCCGGGTAGCGGGAGGTGGACCTACGAGCAGTACTTC. This translates into CASSSIAPGSGRWTYEQYF.

This rearrangement joins TRBV6-4 to TRBJ2-3; 12 positions match TRBD2. CDR3 size: 17 residues. V lost 6 bases to trimming and J lost 6 bases; unmatched junction nucleotides: 13. The germline CDR1 and CDR2 sequences are MRHNA and SNTAGT. The CDR3, as DNA: TGTGCCAGCAGCCGATACCCTAGCGGGAGGGCGGTTGATACGCAGTATTTT. Protein: CASSRYPSGRAVDTQYF.

Remarks on this clonotype: A read error is possible here, since a much larger clone lies one base away. V and J are TRBV7-2 and TRBJ2-1; no firm D call. Per germline, CDR1 SGHTA and CDR2 FQGNSA. This CDR3 comprises 14 residues. The CDR3, as DNA: TGTGCCAGCAGCTTAGCGCGGTCCGACAATCAGCAGTTCTTC. Its translation is CASSLARSDNQQFF.

The chain carries TRBV6-5 and TRBJ2-7; D could derive from TRBD1 or TRBD2 (6 bases each). Deletions cut 2 bases from V and 7 bases from J, with 15 bases between. The CDR3 totals 14 residues. The V gene's germline CDR1 is MNHEY and CDR2 SVGAGI. This chain's CDR3 is CASSYEGGVREQYF. In DNA form, the CDR3 reads TGTGCCAGCAGTTACGAGGGGGGAGTTCGAGAGCAGTACTTC.

A word on this clonotype: One end of the junction varies from germline; a read error may be responsible. The chain is built from TRBV11-2 and TRBJ2-3, with 13 bases identical to TRBD2. Per germline, CDR1 SGHAT and CDR2 FQNNGV. This CDR3 region has 18 residues. Here the CDR3 DNA reads TGTGCCAGCAGCTTAGATATCGGACTAGCGGGAGAGGCAGATACGCAGTGTTTT. Encoded protein: CASSLDIGLAGEADTQCF.